This T cell receptor (beta chain) was sequenced during a study of blood T cell repertoires in COVID-19. Trimming cost V 3 bases and J 8 bases, with 31 bases left between them. The CDR3 contains 19 residues. The data were produced by immunoSEQ multiplex PCR, yet TCRdb's version contains in-frame clones alone and is incomplete. The profile covers 190,000 or so clones, with approximately 90% appearing a single time and 1.2% taken by the ten largest. The chain carries TRBV23-1 and TRBJ1-2; possible D gene TRBD1, 5 bases. TRBV23-1 carries the ORF label, with uncertain function. Sequencing was performed on PBMCs or T cells enriched from blood (not recorded which). This TCR was sampled from a young man who had recovered from COVID-19. CDR3 sequence: CASSHPAKAGSFEDHGYTF. DNA for the CDR3: TGCGCCAGCAGTCACCCAGCGAAGGCAGGGTCTTTCGAGGATCACGGCTACACCTTC.